Sequencing of this T cell receptor beta chain was carried out in a study of cytomegalovirus exposure and HLA in healthy donors. Overall study results and limits: Rare sequences made up most TCRs, while some public TCRs were found in many donors.

This clone appeared once. Antigen specificity is unknown. The CDR3 totals 16 residues. The germline V gene has CDR1 KGHSH and CDR2 LQKENI. V was clipped by 2 bases and J by 2 bases; unmatched bases: 3. Clones were sequenced by immunoSEQ multiplex PCR, and TCRdb holds only the in-frame ones, with some missing. The data show around 60,000 clones, 90% to 96% seen once. The chain combines TRBV18 with TRBJ2-3; 11 bases are a match to TRBD2. Sequencing used PBMCs. The receptor was isolated from a woman between 18 and 29 years old in good health and CMV-seronegative. CDR3 loop: CASSPGLAGNTDTQYF. The CDR3 DNA follows: TGTGCCAGCTCACCAGGACTAGCGGGCAACACAGATACGCAGTATTTT.